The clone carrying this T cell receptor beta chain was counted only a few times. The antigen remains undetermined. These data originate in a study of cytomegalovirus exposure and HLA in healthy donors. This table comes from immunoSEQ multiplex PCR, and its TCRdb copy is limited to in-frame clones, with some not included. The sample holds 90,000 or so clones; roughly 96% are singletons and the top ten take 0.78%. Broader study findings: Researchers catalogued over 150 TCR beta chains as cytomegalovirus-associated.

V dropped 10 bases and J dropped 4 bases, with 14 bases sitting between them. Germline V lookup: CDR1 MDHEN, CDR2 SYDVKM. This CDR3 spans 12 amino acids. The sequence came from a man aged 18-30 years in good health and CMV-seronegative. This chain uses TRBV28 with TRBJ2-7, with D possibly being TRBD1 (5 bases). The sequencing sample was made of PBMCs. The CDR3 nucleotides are TGTGCCACCCGACCTGGGGCTTACGAGCAGTACTTC. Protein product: CATRPGAYEQYF.